This T cell receptor beta chain comes out of a study of blood T cell repertoires in COVID-19. For the study at large: In each case, the material was cDNA or gDNA derived from T cells, B-cell-depleted T cells, or PBMCs.

Seattle's enrolled individuals joined amid active infection and were then monitored longitudinally. Clones were sequenced by immunoSEQ multiplex PCR, and TCRdb holds only the in-frame ones, with some missing. The sample contains approximately 330,000 clones, roughly 87% of which appear only once. This CDR3 has 16 amino acids. Germline V gene lookup returns CDR1 SGHTA and CDR2 FQGTGA. V was trimmed by 5 bases and J by 4 bases, leaving 20 bases between them. This receptor was obtained from a man aged 25 to 40 with COVID-19, enrolled during active disease. Sequences were obtained from peripheral blood. This chain uses TRBV7-3 with TRBJ1-1; a possible D gene is TRBD1 (6 bases). CDR3 region: CASSPIPGHLSTEAFF. The CDR3 coding sequence is TGTGCCAGCAGCCCCATCCCGGGACACCTGTCCACTGAAGCTTTCTTT.